A selection of T cell receptor beta chains follows, all from one sample in a study of blood T cells in healthy people across ages. TCRdb ran MiXCR on the 5' RACE reads and lists one entry per CDR3 protein. Among roughly 1 million distinct CDR3 sequences listed, roughly a quarter were seen once. The same data also went into a second study, on T cells of mothers and their children.

The sequenced material came from blood. These receptors were obtained from a girl aged 2 to 9 in good health. The CDR3 runs from the conserved cysteine through the conserved F or W. Fields, in order: V gene, CDR3 protein.

TRBV3-1	CASSQQEYGYTF
TRBV12-3/TRBV12-4	CASSLRNRFSGYTF
TRBV20-1	CSARNIAGGWNEQFF
TRBV7-2	CASSLSGGAVSNQPQHF
TRBV28	CASSLNQGGNYEQYF
TRBV7-4	CASSPGQAGGPDTQYF
TRBV7-9	CASSLLLGSGGSSINNEQFF
TRBV29-1	CSVVREGANEQLF
TRBV14	CASSQLHSTDTQYF
TRBV7-3	CASSLGVPGGNEQFF
TRBV10-3	CAISVTSGNVQYF
TRBV29-1	CSVLTGERQYF
TRBV11-2	CASSLVPLAGNTGELFF
TRBV5-1	CASSLAASGSTGELFF
TRBV7-9	CASSLESARFLETQYF
TRBV28	CASSHTVDSNQPQHF
TRBV6-2/TRBV6-3	CASARGPETQYF
TRBV2	CATLLTAPYNEQFF
TRBV20-1	CSAYQVPSGANVLTF
TRBV25-1	CASGWGTNSPLHF
TRBV29-1	CSVEGVGLKETQYF
TRBV7-3	CASGSNSYNEQFF
TRBV28	CASSWGALSGNTIYF
TRBV7-3	CASSLAGGSSIQYF
TRBV15	CATTDSSREPQHF
TRBV29-1	CSVEEDEQYF